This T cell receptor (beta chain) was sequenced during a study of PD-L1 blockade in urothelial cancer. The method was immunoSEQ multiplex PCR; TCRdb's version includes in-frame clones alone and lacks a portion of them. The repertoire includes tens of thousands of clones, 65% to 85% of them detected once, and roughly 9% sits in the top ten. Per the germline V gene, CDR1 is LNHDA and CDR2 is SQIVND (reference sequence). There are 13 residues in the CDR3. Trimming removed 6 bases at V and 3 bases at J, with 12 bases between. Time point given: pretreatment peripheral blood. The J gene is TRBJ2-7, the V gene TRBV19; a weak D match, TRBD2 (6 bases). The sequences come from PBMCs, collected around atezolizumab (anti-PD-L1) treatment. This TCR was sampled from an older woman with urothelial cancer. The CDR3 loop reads CASSPGVGYEQYF. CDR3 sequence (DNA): TGTGCCAGTAGCCCGGGAGTAGGCTACGAGCAGTACTTC.